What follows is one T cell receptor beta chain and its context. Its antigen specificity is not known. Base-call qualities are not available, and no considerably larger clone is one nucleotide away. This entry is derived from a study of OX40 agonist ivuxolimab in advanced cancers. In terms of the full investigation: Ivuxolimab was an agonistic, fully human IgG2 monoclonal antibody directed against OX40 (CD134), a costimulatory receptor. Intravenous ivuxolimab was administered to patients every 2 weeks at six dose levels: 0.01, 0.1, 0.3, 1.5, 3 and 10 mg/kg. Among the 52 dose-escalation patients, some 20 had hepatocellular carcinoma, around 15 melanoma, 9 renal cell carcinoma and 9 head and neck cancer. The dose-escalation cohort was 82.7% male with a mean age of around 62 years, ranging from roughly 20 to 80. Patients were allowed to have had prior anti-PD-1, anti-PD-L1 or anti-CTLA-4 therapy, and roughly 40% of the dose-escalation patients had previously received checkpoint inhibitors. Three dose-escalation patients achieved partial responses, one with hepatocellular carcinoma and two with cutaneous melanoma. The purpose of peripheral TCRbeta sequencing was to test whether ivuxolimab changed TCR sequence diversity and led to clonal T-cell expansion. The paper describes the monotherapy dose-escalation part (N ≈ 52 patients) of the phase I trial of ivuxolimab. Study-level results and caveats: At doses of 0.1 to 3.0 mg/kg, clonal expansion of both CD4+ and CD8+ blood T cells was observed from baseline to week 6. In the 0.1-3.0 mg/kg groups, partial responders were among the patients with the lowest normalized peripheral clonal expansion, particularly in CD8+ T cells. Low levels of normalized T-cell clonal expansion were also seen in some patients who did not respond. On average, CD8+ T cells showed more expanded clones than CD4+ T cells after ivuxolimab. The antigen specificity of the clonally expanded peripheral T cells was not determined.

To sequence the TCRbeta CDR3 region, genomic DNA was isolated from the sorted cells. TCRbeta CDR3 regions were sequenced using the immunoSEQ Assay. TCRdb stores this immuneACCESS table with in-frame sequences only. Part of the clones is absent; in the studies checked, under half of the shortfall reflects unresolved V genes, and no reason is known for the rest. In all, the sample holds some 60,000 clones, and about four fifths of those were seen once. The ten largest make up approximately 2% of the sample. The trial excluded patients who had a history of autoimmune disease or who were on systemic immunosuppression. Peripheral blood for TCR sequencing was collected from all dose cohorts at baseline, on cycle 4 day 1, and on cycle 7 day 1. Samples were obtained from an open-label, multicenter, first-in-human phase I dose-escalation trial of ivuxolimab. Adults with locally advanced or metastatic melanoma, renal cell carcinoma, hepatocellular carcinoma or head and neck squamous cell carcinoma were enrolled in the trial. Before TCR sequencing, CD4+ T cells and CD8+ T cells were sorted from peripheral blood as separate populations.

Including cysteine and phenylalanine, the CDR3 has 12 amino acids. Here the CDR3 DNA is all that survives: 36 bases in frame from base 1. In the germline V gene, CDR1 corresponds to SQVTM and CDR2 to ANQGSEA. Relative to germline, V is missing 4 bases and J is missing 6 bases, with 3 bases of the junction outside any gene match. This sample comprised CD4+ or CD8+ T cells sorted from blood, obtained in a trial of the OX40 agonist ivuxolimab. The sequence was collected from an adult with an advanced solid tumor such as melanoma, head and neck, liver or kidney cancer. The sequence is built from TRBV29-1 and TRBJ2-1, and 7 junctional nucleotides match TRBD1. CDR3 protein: CSVVAGGNEQFF. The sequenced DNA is TGCAGCGTTGTAGCAGGGGGCAATGAGCAGTTCTTC.